A selection of T cell receptor beta chains follows, all from one sample in a study of blood T cell repertoires in COVID-19. Some clones are missing from TCRdb's copy, which holds only in-frame ones; the method was immunoSEQ multiplex PCR. The table shows approximately 110,000 clones, with around 85% occurring only once. Sequencing was carried out using peripheral blood. These receptors all stem from a woman aged 80 or older with COVID-19, enrolled during active disease. CDR3s include the opening cysteine and the closing phenylalanine or tryptophan. D genes are given only for firm matches. Expanded clones are given a class, and other clones once, few, many or no size at all.

clone_size: NA; v_call: TRBV6-5; d_call: NA; j_call: TRBJ1-1; cdr3_nt: TGTGCCAGCAGTCACGTCCGTCCCCGGGAAGCTTTCTTT; cdr3_aa: CASSHVRPREAFF
clone_size: NA; v_call: TRBV5-1; d_call: NA; j_call: TRBJ2-7; cdr3_nt: TGCGCCAGCAGCGGCGGAGGTACGGGTTCCTACGAGCAGTACTTC; cdr3_aa: CASSGGGTGSYEQYF
clone_size: NA; v_call: TRBV18; d_call: TRBD1; j_call: TRBJ2-1; cdr3_nt: TGTGCCAGCTCACCACCTTCTTTCGGGACAGGGGTTAATGAGCAGTTCTTC; cdr3_aa: CASSPPSFGTGVNEQFF
clone_size: NA; v_call: TRBV28; d_call: TRBD1; j_call: TRBJ2-2; cdr3_nt: TGTGCCAGCAGCTCCGGACAGGGGGCCTACACCGGGGAGCTGTTTTTT; cdr3_aa: CASSSGQGAYTGELFF
clone_size: NA; v_call: TRBV4-3; d_call: TRBD1; j_call: TRBJ1-6; cdr3_nt: TGCGCCAGCAGCCAAGATCAGGGGGCAGGCAAGAATTCACCCCTCCACTTT; cdr3_aa: CASSQDQGAGKNSPLHF
clone_size: few; v_call: TRBV11-3; d_call: TRBD2; j_call: TRBJ2-1; cdr3_nt: TGTGCCAGCAGCTTAGGCGGGAGGGCCCGTAATGAGCAGTTCTTC; cdr3_aa: CASSLGGRARNEQFF
clone_size: once; v_call: TRBV19; d_call: NA; j_call: TRBJ1-1; cdr3_nt: TGTGCCAGTAGTCAATTAAACGGGGGGGCTTTCTTT; cdr3_aa: CASSQLNGGAFF
clone_size: NA; v_call: TRBV2; d_call: NA; j_call: TRBJ1-4; cdr3_nt: TGTGCCAGCAGTGAAGACGCCGGAAAACTGTTTTTT; cdr3_aa: CASSEDAGKLFF
clone_size: NA; v_call: TRBV11-3; d_call: TRBD2; j_call: TRBJ2-2; cdr3_nt: TGTGCCAGCAGCTTAGCCGTACTAGCGGGAGGGACCACCGGGGAGCTGTTTTTT; cdr3_aa: CASSLAVLAGGTTGELFF
clone_size: NA; v_call: TRBV18; d_call: TRBD1; j_call: TRBJ1-2; cdr3_nt: TGTGCCAGCTCATCGGACAGGGGATACATTAACTATGGCTACACCTTC; cdr3_aa: CASSSDRGYINYGYTF
clone_size: NA; v_call: TRBV19; d_call: TRBD2; j_call: TRBJ2-7; cdr3_nt: TGTGCCAGTAGTATAGCGGGAGGGTACGAGCAGTACTTC; cdr3_aa: CASSIAGGYEQYF
clone_size: NA; v_call: TRBV28; d_call: NA; j_call: TRBJ2-7; cdr3_nt: TGTGCCAGCGGGGACAACCCCTACGAGCAGTACTTC; cdr3_aa: CASGDNPYEQYF
clone_size: NA; v_call: TRBV10-3; d_call: NA; j_call: TRBJ2-7; cdr3_nt: TGTGCCATCAGAGGGGGTGAAATCCACGAGCAGTACTTC; cdr3_aa: CAIRGGEIHEQYF